These 28 T cell receptor beta chains came from one sample sequenced in a study of identical twins. TCRdb re-derived calls from the 5' RACE reads in MiXCR, one entry per CDR3 protein. Of fewer than 900,000 distinct CDR3 sequences in the sample, 18% were seen once. A further study also used this sample, focusing on T cells expressing NK-cell markers.

The sample comprised PBMCs. All receptors derive from a woman between 18 and 29 years old in good health.

This clonotype was recorded a few times. This chain links TRBV20-1 with TRBJ2-2; 9 bases agree with TRBD2. CDR1 is DFQATT, CDR2 SNEGSKA, per germline (reference sequence). Germline trimming cut 7 bases from V and 1 base from J; bases unmatched to any gene: 4. This CDR3 is 14 amino acids long. CDR3 residues: CSGSGGLNTGELFF. The CDR3 DNA reads TGCAGTGGGAGCGGGGGGTTGAACACCGGGGAGCTGTTTTTT.

This chain connects TRBV9 to TRBJ2-1; 9 bases line up with TRBD2. The length of the CDR3 is 16 residues. Per the germline V gene, CDR1 is SGDLS and CDR2 is YYNGEE. V lost 3 bases to trimming and J lost 1 base; unmatched junction nucleotides: 5. The CDR3: CASSDSGGFSYNEQFF. The CDR3 region has the DNA TGTGCCAGCAGCGACAGCGGGGGGTTTTCCTACAATGAGCAGTTCTTC.

The chain has TRBV4-1 and TRBJ2-3; D possibly corresponds to TRBD2 (5 bases). The V gene's germline CDR1 is MGHRA and CDR2 YSYEKL. V gave up 0 bases and J gave up 0 bases, with 10 bases separating them. This CDR3 comprises 16 residues. The CDR3: CASSQDLGRSTDTQYF. The CDR3 DNA reads TGCGCCAGCAGCCAAGATTTGGGGAGAAGCACAGATACGCAGTATTTT.

This clonotype has only a few counts. The chain joins TRBV5-1 to TRBJ2-1; D gene ambiguous. The CDR3 covers 13 residues. V was clipped by 3 bases and J by 7 bases, with 11 bases between them. Germline assignment: CDR1 SGHRS and CDR2 YFSETQ. The CDR3 DNA sequence: TGCGCCAGCAGCTACGATCCAGAGAATGAGCAGTTCTTC. Protein product: CASSYDPENEQFF.

The gene calls are TRBV15 and TRBJ2-3; 11 bases map to TRBD2. This CDR3 contains 14 residues. Germline V lookup: CDR1 LNHNV, CDR2 YYDKDF (reference sequence). Trimming took 7 bases from V and 5 from J; bases not matched to a gene: 5. The CDR3 loop reads CATTKGLAGDTQYF. The CDR3, as DNA: TGTGCCACCACAAAAGGACTAGCGGGAGATACGCAGTATTTT. Based on the CDR3 plus reference TRBV15 and TRBJ2-3, the full variable domain is DAMVIQNPRYQVTQFGKPVTLSCSQTLNHNVMYWYQQKSSQAPKLLFHYYDKDFNNEADTPDNFQSRRPNTSFCFLDIRSPGLGDTAMYLCATTKGLAGDTQYFGPGTRLTVL.

This rearrangement joins TRBV11-2 to TRBJ2-6; TRBD2 matches 8 bases. The CDR3 contains 15 residues. Germline assignment: CDR1 SGHAT and CDR2 FQNNGV. Losses at the gene ends were 6 bases for V and 2 bases for J; bases not matched to a gene: 3. The chain's CDR3 is CASSRGGAGANVLTF. As DNA, the CDR3 is TGTGCCAGCAGTCGGGGGGGCGCTGGGGCCAACGTCCTGACTTTC.

This clonotype has a handful of counts. The V gene is TRBV3-1, the J gene TRBJ2-1; 9 bases match TRBD2. Germline V lookup: CDR1 LGHDT, CDR2 YNNKEL (reference sequence). V lost 0 bases to trimming and J lost 8 bases; unmatched junction nucleotides: 5. This CDR3 contains 15 residues. The CDR3 reads CASSQDRVAGDEQFF. The CDR3 DNA reads TGTGCCAGCAGCCAAGATCGGGTAGCGGGAGATGAGCAGTTCTTC.

This clonotype has only a few counts. The chain uses TRBV6-5 and TRBJ2-7; 10 bases match TRBD1. Trimming at V came to 0 bases and at J to 3 bases, leaving 5 bases not matched to a gene. The CDR3 spans 16 residues. The germline V gene encodes CDR1 MNHEY and CDR2 SVGAGI. This CDR3 reads CASSYSKRTGGYEQYF. Here the CDR3 DNA reads TGTGCCAGCAGTTACTCGAAAAGGACAGGGGGCTACGAGCAGTACTTC.

This clonotype was seen a handful of times. This chain joins TRBV14 and TRBJ2-1; 7 bases are a match to TRBD2. The V and J ends lost 4 bases and 6 bases, in that order; junction bases with no gene match: 6. The length of the CDR3 is 14 residues. Germline CDR1 is SGHDN and CDR2 is FVKESK. CDR3 protein: CASSLGTTFNEQFF. The CDR3 DNA is TGTGCCAGCAGCCTCGGGACTACTTTCAATGAGCAGTTCTTC.

The V gene is TRBV11-2, the J gene TRBJ2-1, with 9 bases lining up with TRBD1. The CDR3 has 15 residues. V was clipped by 5 bases and J by 7 bases; unmatched bases: 9. Germline V gene sequence: CDR1 SGHAT, CDR2 FQNNGV. The CDR3, as DNA: TGTGCCAGCAGCGGCCAGGGACAGGGAAGGAATGAGCAGTTCTTC. Protein sequence: CASSGQGQGRNEQFF. The full variable domain, completed using reference TRBV11-2 and TRBJ2-1, is EAGVAQSPRYKIIEKRQSVAFWCNPISGHATLYWYQQILGQGPKLLIQFQNNGVVDDSQLPKDRFSAERLKGVDSTLKIQPAKLEDSAVYLCASSGQGQGRNEQFFGPGTRLTVL.

CDR3 nucleotides: TGTGCCAGCACCCTGGGGACAGGGGACAATGAGCAGTTCTTC. It yields the protein CASTLGTGDNEQFF. V usage is TRBV9 and J usage is TRBJ2-1; 10 bases fit TRBD1. Germline CDR1 and CDR2: SGDLS and YYNGEE. V trimming: 6 bases; J trimming: 5 bases; junction bases outside the gene matches: 5. The length of the CDR3 is 14 residues.

This clonotype was found a few times. The chain has TRBV7-9 and TRBJ1-6, with 7 bases fitting TRBD1. CDR3 length: 15 residues. Germline-derived CDR1 and CDR2 are SEHNR and FQNEAQ (reference sequence). The V and J ends lost 2 bases and 5 bases, in that order; junction bases with no gene match: 3. CDR3 in amino acids: CASSLQGQNNSPLHF. In DNA form, the CDR3 reads TGTGCCAGCAGCTTACAGGGACAGAATAATTCACCCCTCCACTTT.

The DNA of the CDR3 is TGTGCCATCGCGGAAAGCCCGAGCTCCTACGAGCAGTACTTC. This sequence encodes CAIAESPSSYEQYF. The chain has TRBV15 and TRBJ2-7; unclear D gene. Germline lookup yields CDR1 LNHNV and CDR2 YYDKDF (reference sequence). V lost 10 bases to trimming and J lost 0 bases, with 16 bases between them. The CDR3 has 14 residues.

This clonotype was seen a single time. V gene TRBV3-1 combines with J gene TRBJ2-4; D unclear. Trimming shortened V by 2 bases and J by 0 bases, and 8 bases separated the two germline ends. The CDR3 spans 15 residues. Germline V CDR1 and CDR2: LGHDT, YNNKEL (reference sequence). The CDR3 coding sequence is TGTGCCAGCAGCCAATCGTCCTTAGCCAAAAACATTCAGTACTTC. Its protein product is CASSQSSLAKNIQYF.

The chain uses TRBV12-5 and TRBJ2-2, with D perhaps TRBD2 (5 bases). Trimming pared 0 bases from V and 3 bases from J, leaving 11 bases between. The CDR3 has 16 amino acids. Germline V CDR1 and CDR2: LGHNT, FRNRAP. The CDR3 coding sequence is TGTGCTAGTGGTTTGGTACCTACGGGATACACCGGGGAGCTGTTTTTT. Protein sequence: CASGLVPTGYTGELFF.

The chain employs TRBV20-1 and TRBJ1-1; D may be TRBD1 (5 bases). CDR3 length: 13 residues. CDR1 is DFQATT, CDR2 SNEGSKA, per germline (reference sequence). Trimming removed 6 bases at V and 1 base at J, with 12 bases between. The CDR3 DNA reads TGCAGTGCGGGGGGACCCCAGAACACTGAAGCTTTCTTT. Protein product: CSAGGPQNTEAFF.

The gene calls are TRBV29-1 and TRBJ2-3; no clear D. This CDR3 region has 13 residues. Germline loops: CDR1 SQVTM, CDR2 ANQGSEA. V lost 4 bases, J lost 6 bases, and 14 bases lay in between. CDR3 loop: CSVGTRYSDTQYF. The CDR3 DNA reads as TGCAGCGTTGGGACCCGATATAGCGATACGCAGTATTTT.

This clonotype was recorded a few times. The chain recombines TRBV5-1 with TRBJ2-3, with 8 bases lining up with TRBD2. Looked up from germline, CDR1 is SGHRS and CDR2 is YFSETQ. J was trimmed by 4 bases and V by 0 bases; bases with no gene match: 7. This CDR3 has 16 residues. DNA of the CDR3: TGCGCCAGCAGCTTGGTTGCGGGGGGTACGGCAGATACGCAGTATTTT. It is translated as CASSLVAGGTADTQYF.

This clonotype occurred a few times. V gene TRBV25-1 combines with J gene TRBJ2-5; possibly TRBD2 for D (6 bases). This CDR3 is 14 amino acids long. Looked up from germline, CDR1 is MGHDK and CDR2 is SYGVNS. V was cut by 1 base and J by 0 bases, with 6 bases left in between. CDR3 bases: TGTGCCAGCAGTGAATGGGGGGACCAAGAGACCCAGTACTTC. It specifies CASSEWGDQETQYF.

The sample holds a few counts of this clonotype. The chain is built from TRBV7-2 and TRBJ2-2; 7 positions agree with TRBD2. Looked up from germline, CDR1 is SGHTA and CDR2 is FQGNSA. The CDR3 is 17 residues long. V gave up 5 bases and J gave up 2 bases; unmatched junction bases: 11. The CDR3 loop reads CASSRGVGVGNTGELFF. The CDR3 region has the DNA TGTGCCAGCAGCCGGGGGGTGGGAGTGGGAAACACCGGGGAGCTGTTTTTT.

V and J are TRBV20-1 and TRBJ1-2; D unclear. This CDR3 has 13 residues. Germline V gene sequence: CDR1 DFQATT, CDR2 SNEGSKA (reference sequence). V dropped 6 bases and J dropped 0 bases, with 11 bases sitting between them. DNA for the CDR3: TGCAGTGCCCCGGGCAGCACTAACTATGGCTACACCTTC. Amino acids: CSAPGSTNYGYTF.

The chain couples TRBV10-3 to TRBJ1-6, with D uncertain. Germline V gene sequence: CDR1 ENHRY, CDR2 SYGVKD. The CDR3 is 16 residues long. V shed 2 bases and J shed 7 bases, with 15 bases lying between them. The CDR3 reads CAISEQAIDLNSPLHF. CDR3 sequence (DNA): TGTGCCATCAGTGAGCAGGCCATCGACCTCAATTCACCCCTCCACTTT.

This sequence joins TRBV13 and TRBJ2-1; 16 nucleotides match TRBD2. The CDR3 spans 19 residues. V trimming: 1 base; J trimming: 7 bases; junction bases outside the gene matches: 10. Per the germline V gene, CDR1 is PRHDT and CDR2 is FYEKMQ (reference sequence). CDR3 protein: CASSLAPPGLAGGLNEQFF. CDR3 nucleotides: TGTGCCAGCAGCTTAGCCCCCCCGGGACTAGCGGGGGGGTTAAATGAGCAGTTCTTC.

The table lists this clonotype with a few counts. This chain links TRBV20-1 with TRBJ2-2; no firm D call. Trimming left V 0 bases short and J 7 bases short, with 15 bases between. The CDR3 is 15 amino acids. Germline assignment: CDR1 DFQATT and CDR2 SNEGSKA (reference sequence). The CDR3 DNA follows: TGCAGTGCTAGAGAAAATGTCAGGTCGATCGGGGAGCTGTTTTTT. It encodes CSARENVRSIGELFF.

V and J are TRBV6-2 or TRBV6-3 and TRBJ2-7, with a tentative D call TRBD2 (5 bases). The CDR3 has 15 amino acids. Germline V lookup: CDR1 MNHEY, CDR2 SVGEGT. Trimming took off 8 bases at V and 1 base at J, with 18 bases between the two ends. The CDR3 sequence: CASSSIRGFSYEQYF. The CDR3 nucleotides are TGTGCCAGCTCCAGCATACGGGGATTTTCCTACGAGCAGTACTTC.

The chain carries TRBV6-2 or TRBV6-3 and TRBJ2-5; no reliable D call. V was clipped by 6 bases and J by 10 bases, with 15 bases between them. CDR1 is MNHEY and CDR2 is SVGEGT in the germline V gene. This CDR3 is built from 12 residues. CDR3 residues: CASSNGPTLQYF. As DNA, the CDR3 is TGTGCCAGCAGCAACGGCCCAACCCTCCAGTACTTC.

The chain uses TRBV25-1 and TRBJ1-1; D may be TRBD1 (6 bases). The CDR3 contains 12 residues. V lost 5 bases to trimming and J lost 10 bases, with 14 bases between them. Germline V gene data show CDR1 as MGHDK and CDR2 as SYGVNS. The CDR3 DNA reads as TGTGCCAGCAGTCTACAGGGCTTTGGAGCTTTCTTT. As protein: CASSLQGFGAFF.

Only a few counts were recorded for this clonotype. The genes are TRBV5-1 and TRBJ2-7; 11 positions agree with TRBD1. V dropped 3 bases and J dropped 2; count of bases not matched to a gene: 7. CDR1 is SGHRS and CDR2 is YFSETQ in the germline V gene. CDR3 length: 16 residues. This CDR3 is CASSWTGQGVAYEQYF. CDR3 coding DNA: TGCGCCAGCAGCTGGACGGGACAGGGGGTCGCCTACGAGCAGTACTTC.